This TCR beta chain was observed in a study of neurological immune-mediated disorders. The ends were cut back, 0 bases at V and 5 bases at J, with 8 bases in the middle. CDR1 is LGHNA, CDR2 YSLEER, per germline. This CDR3 spans 14 amino acids. From 2 million PBMCs stored at -80 C, the unsorted libraries were generated. Notes on the study in general: The repertoires of 18 of 34 multiple sclerosis patients were placed by phylogenetic grouping in a single related-CDR3 cluster, which may be a signature.

Synthesis of cDNA used 5'RACE (with 10-nucleotide random UMIs). Each CDR3 protein gets one entry after TCRdb re-called the 5' RACE reads with MiXCR. The sample yields 55,000 to 75,000 distinct CDR3 sequences, about 2.5% seen once. This clonotype was found many times. Its specificity is not known. This sequence was found in a man aged 45-60 years with multiple sclerosis. The V gene is TRBV4-3, the J gene TRBJ2-4; perhaps TRBD2 as D (5 bases). Specimen: PBMCs. The CDR3 here is CASSQERVQNIQYF. The CDR3 nucleotides read TGCGCCAGCAGCCAAGAGAGGGTACAAAACATTCAGTACTTC.